These T cell receptor beta chains were read from a single sample in a study of T cells in Graves' hyperthyroidism and ophthalmopathy. TCRdb passed the multiplex PCR reads through MiXCR, listing each CDR3 protein once. The table lists about 300,000 distinct CDR3 sequences, roughly 19% of them singletons. The sequenced sample consisted of blood. The source of these receptors is a middle-aged man with Graves' ophthalmopathy. Both conserved end residues are part of each CDR3. Fields, in order: V gene, J gene, D gene, clone size, CDR3 DNA, CDR3 protein. The D gene is left open where the match is weak. The listing skips clone size in some rows; elsewhere it reads once, few, many or a size class.

>TRBV4-1|TRBJ2-7|TRBD2|-
TGCGCCAGCAGCCAAGGGAGCGGGAGTCCCTACGAGCAGTACTTC
CASSQGSGSPYEQYF
>TRBV20-1|TRBJ2-5|-|-
TGCAGTGCAACTAAAGGGGGGGTAGTTGAGACCCAGTACTTC
CSATKGGVVETQYF
>TRBV7-2|TRBJ2-1|TRBD2|-
TGTGCCAGCAGCCTCGCGGCTAGCGGCAACAATGAGCAGTTCTTC
CASSLAASGNNEQFF
>TRBV9|TRBJ2-1|TRBD1|many
TGTGCCAGCAGCGGTACGGGACAGGGGTTCGGGTACAATGAGCAGTTCTTC
CASSGTGQGFGYNEQFF
>TRBV2|TRBJ1-5|-|-
TGTGCCAGCAGTGGCGGCGGGAGGGGTAGCAATGAGCCCCAGCATTTT
CASSGGGRGSNEPQHF
>TRBV30|TRBJ1-6|TRBD1|few
TGTGCCTGGGCCGGGACAGTCTATAATTCACCCCTCCACTTT
CAWAGTVYNSPLHF
>TRBV5-1|TRBJ2-5|-|-
TGCGCCAGCAGCTTGGCCGAGGGCCAGGAGACCCAGTACTTC
CASSLAEGQETQYF
>TRBV19|TRBJ2-1|-|few
TGTGCCAGTAGTATAAGTGGGCCTAACAATGAGCAGTTCTTC
CASSISGPNNEQFF
>TRBV20-1|TRBJ1-2|-|few
TGCAGTGCTACCGCCGGAGGATATGGCTACACCTTC
CSATAGGYGYTF
>TRBV27|TRBJ2-5|-|many
TGTGCCAGCAAACCGACAGGCGGTGAGACCCAGTACTTC
CASKPTGGETQYF
>TRBV4-2|TRBJ1-2|-|-
TGTGCCAGCAGCCAAGGGGTGAGAGCGCAGGACTATGGCTACACCTTC
CASSQGVRAQDYGYTF
>TRBV7-3|TRBJ2-1|-|many
TGTGCCAGCAGCTTGGACCCTGGGACCTACAATGAGCAGTTCTTC
CASSLDPGTYNEQFF
>TRBV29-1|TRBJ2-7|-|-
TGCAGCGTTGAGGGGGCGGGCGAGCAGTACTTC
CSVEGAGEQYF
>TRBV6-1|TRBJ1-1|TRBD1|many
TGTGCCAGCAGTGCTGGGACAGGGGGGAACACTGAAGCTTTCTTT
CASSAGTGGNTEAFF
>TRBV20-1|TRBJ1-5|TRBD1|few
TGCAGTGCTAGAGAGGGGACAGGGCGACCCCAGCATTTT
CSAREGTGRPQHF
>TRBV10-3|TRBJ2-3|TRBD2|many
TGTGCCATCAGTGAGTCGAGGGCTAGCGGGGCAAGCACAGATACGCAGTATTTT
CAISESRASGASTDTQYF
>TRBV24-1|TRBJ2-1|TRBD2|many
TGTGCCACCAGTGATCTGGCTAGCGGGAGGGCGGGGAATGAGCAGTTCTTC
CATSDLASGRAGNEQFF
>TRBV7-2|TRBJ2-7|-|many
TGTGCCAGCAGGGGAAGCTACGAGCAGTACTTC
CASRGSYEQYF
>TRBV7-2|TRBJ1-2|TRBD1|many
TGCGCCAGCAGCCTCGGGACAGGGGACGGCTACACCTTC
CASSLGTGDGYTF
>TRBV11-3|TRBJ2-3|-|many
TGTGCCAGCAGCTTAGGCGGTGGGAGCACAGATACGCAGTATTTT
CASSLGGGSTDTQYF
>TRBV15|TRBJ2-1|-|-
TGTGCCACCAGCCGACTCCACAATGAGCAGTTCTTC
CATSRLHNEQFF
>TRBV6-1|TRBJ2-1|-|few
TGTGCCAGCAGTGAGTCGGTACGGGTACACAATGAGCAGTTCTTC
CASSESVRVHNEQFF
>TRBV28|TRBJ2-3|TRBD2|once
TGTGCCAGCAGACTGGGGACTAGCGGGGGAGATACGCAGTATTTT
CASRLGTSGGDTQYF
>TRBV29-1|TRBJ1-5|TRBD1|many
TGCAGCGTTGGAGGGACAGGGTACAATCAGCCCCAGCATTTT
CSVGGTGYNQPQHF
>TRBV4-1|TRBJ1-6|TRBD1|-
TGCGCCAGCAGCCCCAACCCATATAGGGGGCTTTCACCCCTCCACTTT
CASSPNPYRGLSPLHF
>TRBV30|TRBJ2-7|-|many
TGTGCCTGGCCCTTCCCTATAGCCGAGCAGTACTTC
CAWPFPIAEQYF
>TRBV6-1|TRBJ2-7|TRBD2|few
TGTGCCAGCAGTGAAGCCGCAAGCGGGAGATACGAGCAGTACTTC
CASSEAASGRYEQYF
>TRBV11-2|TRBJ2-2|TRBD2|-
TGCGCCAGCAGCCCCGAGGGGAGGGGTGCCACCGGGGAGCTGTTTTTT
CASSPEGRGATGELFF
>TRBV20-1|TRBJ2-7|TRBD2|few
TGCAGTGCCGGACTAGCGGGAATTAATGAGCAGTACTTC
CSAGLAGINEQYF
>TRBV12-3/TRBV12-4|TRBJ2-1|-|many
TGTGCCAGCACCGTGGACCGAGGGGATGAGCAGTTCTTC
CASTVDRGDEQFF
>TRBV7-2|TRBJ2-1|-|-
TGTGCCAGCAGCAGGGACTCCGCTTCCTTCAATGAGCAGTTCTTC
CASSRDSASFNEQFF
>TRBV2|TRBJ2-1|-|-
TGTGCCAGCAGTGAAAGAGAGGGTTTAAGCGGGCATAAGTTCTTC
CASSEREGLSGHKFF
>TRBV7-9|TRBJ2-7|TRBD1|few
TGTGCCAGCAGCCCAAGGACAGGGGAACTGGCAACCGAGCAGTACTTC
CASSPRTGELATEQYF
>TRBV12-5|TRBJ2-3|-|many
TGTGCTAGTGGTTTGTTACCTAGCGTGACAGATACGCAGTATTTT
CASGLLPSVTDTQYF
>TRBV11-2|TRBJ1-2|TRBD1|many
TGTGCCAGCAGCCACCCCCGGGACAGGGACGCTAACTATGGCTACACCTTC
CASSHPRDRDANYGYTF
>TRBV6-7|TRBJ2-1|TRBD2|few
TGTGCCAGCAGTTACTCGGGACTAGCGGGATACCCCTACAATGAGCAGTTCTTC
CASSYSGLAGYPYNEQFF
>TRBV29-1|TRBJ1-1|-|many
TGCAGCGCCGAAATGGGGTTAGGGGCAGGGCTTACTGAAGCTTTCTTT
CSAEMGLGAGLTEAFF
>TRBV5-1|TRBJ1-4|TRBD1|few
TGCGCCAGCAGCTTGGATGTAGGGGGCAGTGAAAAACTGTTTTTT
CASSLDVGGSEKLFF
>TRBV6-1|TRBJ1-5|-|many
TGTGCCAGCAGCGAAGCATTGGGCAGGGTCGCTCAGCCCCAGCATTTT
CASSEALGRVAQPQHF
>TRBV6-1|TRBJ2-7|-|few
TGTGCCAGCAGGTCCTCGACAACCTACGAGCAGTACTTC
CASRSSTTYEQYF
>TRBV10-3|TRBJ2-5|TRBD1|few
TGTGCCATCAGCCGGACAGGGGGTGAGACCCAGTACTTC
CAISRTGGETQYF
>TRBV7-3|TRBJ1-1|-|many
TGTGCCAGCAGCTTAAGGGCCATCGACACTGAAGCTTTCTTT
CASSLRAIDTEAFF
>TRBV30|TRBJ1-3|TRBD1|few
TGTGCCTGGAACCTAGGGACAGTCGGAAACACCATATATTTT
CAWNLGTVGNTIYF
>TRBV10-1|TRBJ1-6|-|few
TGCGCCAGCTACAGGACCCCTTTGACCCGTTATAATTCACCCCTCCACTTT
CASYRTPLTRYNSPLHF
>TRBV11-2|TRBJ1-3|-|many
TGTGCCAGCAGCCCGAATTATAACACCATATATTTT
CASSPNYNTIYF
>TRBV7-8|TRBJ2-1|-|-
TGTGCCAGCAGCTTTTTCTACAATGAGCAGTTCTTC
CASSFFYNEQFF
>TRBV7-7|TRBJ2-1|TRBD1|-
TGTGCTAGCAGCCCGGGACAGGGGGCCCGTGAGCAGTTCTTC
CASSPGQGAREQFF